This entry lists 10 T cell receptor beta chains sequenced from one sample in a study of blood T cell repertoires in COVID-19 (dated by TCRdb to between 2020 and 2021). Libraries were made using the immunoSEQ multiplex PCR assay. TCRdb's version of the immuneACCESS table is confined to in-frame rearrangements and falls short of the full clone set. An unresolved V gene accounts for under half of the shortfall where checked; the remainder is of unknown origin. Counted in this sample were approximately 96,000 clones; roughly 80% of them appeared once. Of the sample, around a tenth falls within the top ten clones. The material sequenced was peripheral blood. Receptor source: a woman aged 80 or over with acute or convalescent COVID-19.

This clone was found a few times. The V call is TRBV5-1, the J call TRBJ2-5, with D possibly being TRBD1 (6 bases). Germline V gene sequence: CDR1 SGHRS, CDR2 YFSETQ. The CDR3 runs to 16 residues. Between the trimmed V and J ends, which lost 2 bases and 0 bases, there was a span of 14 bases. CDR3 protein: CASSFAGTLYQETQYF. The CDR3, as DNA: TGCGCCAGCAGCTTCGCCGGGACACTGTACCAAGAGACCCAGTACTTC.

CDR3 coding DNA: TGTGCCAGCAGTTACCCCTCGGGGGACAATCAGCCCCAGCATTTT. It translates to CASSYPSGDNQPQHF. The rearrangement links TRBV6-6 to TRBJ1-5; D may be TRBD1 (5 bases). Trimming removed 2 bases from V and 3 bases from J, with 11 bases in between. Germline loops: CDR1 MNHNY, CDR2 SVGAGI (reference sequence). The CDR3 is made up of 15 amino acids.

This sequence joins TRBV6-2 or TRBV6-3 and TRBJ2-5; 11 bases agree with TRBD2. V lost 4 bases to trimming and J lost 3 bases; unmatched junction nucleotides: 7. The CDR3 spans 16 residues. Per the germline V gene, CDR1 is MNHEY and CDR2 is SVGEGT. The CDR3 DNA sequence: TGTGCCAGCAGTTTTAGCGGGGGGGCCGGAAAAGAGACCCAGTACTTC. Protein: CASSFSGGAGKETQYF.

The CDR3 DNA reads TGTGCCAGCAGCCCGGGGGGGACTGCAACTAATGAAAAACTGTTTTTT. Translating it yields CASSPGGTATNEKLFF. The gene calls are TRBV9 and TRBJ1-4; TRBD1 might be the D (5 bases). V was trimmed by 4 bases and J by 0 bases, leaving 13 bases between them. CDR3 length equals 16 residues. The V gene's germline CDR1 is SGDLS and CDR2 YYNGEE.

CDR3 residues: CASSLDLGTGGAREKLFF. CDR3 nucleotide sequence: TGCGCCAGCAGCTTGGATTTGGGGACAGGGGGCGCTCGGGAAAAACTGTTTTTT. The chain links TRBV5-1 to TRBJ1-4; 12 positions match TRBD1. The junction had 11 bases not matched to a gene; V was cut back by 0 bases and J by 8 bases. The germline V gene has CDR1 SGHRS and CDR2 YFSETQ. This CDR3 region has 18 residues.

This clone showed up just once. Here the CDR3 DNA reads TGTGCCAGCAGTGAGTTCGCCAGGGTCACCCTCCACTTT. Protein product: CASSEFARVTLHF. V is TRBV6-1 and J is TRBJ1-6; D may be TRBD1 (5 bases). The CDR3 totals 13 residues. Trimming removed 3 bases from V and 14 bases from J, with 14 bases in between. From germline, CDR1 is MNHNS and CDR2 SASEGT.

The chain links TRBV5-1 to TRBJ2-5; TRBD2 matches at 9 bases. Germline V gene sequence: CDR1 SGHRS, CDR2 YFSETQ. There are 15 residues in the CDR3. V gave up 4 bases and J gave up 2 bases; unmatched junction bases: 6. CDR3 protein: CASSPPAGGQETQYF. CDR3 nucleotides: TGCGCCAGCAGCCCACCCGCGGGGGGGCAAGAGACCCAGTACTTC.

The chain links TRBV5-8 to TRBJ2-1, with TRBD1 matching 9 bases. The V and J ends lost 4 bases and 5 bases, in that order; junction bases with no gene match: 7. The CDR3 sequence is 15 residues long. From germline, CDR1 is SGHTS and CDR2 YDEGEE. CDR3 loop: CASSTIGTGNNEQFF. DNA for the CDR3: TGTGCCAGCAGCACTATCGGGACAGGGAACAATGAGCAGTTCTTC.

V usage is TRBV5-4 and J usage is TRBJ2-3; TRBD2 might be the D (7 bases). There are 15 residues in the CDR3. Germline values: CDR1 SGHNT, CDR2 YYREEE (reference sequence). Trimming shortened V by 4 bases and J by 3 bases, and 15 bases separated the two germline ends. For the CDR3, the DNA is TGTGCCAGCAGCACGGGAGGCAGGGGAACAGATACGCAGTATTTT. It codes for CASSTGGRGTDTQYF.

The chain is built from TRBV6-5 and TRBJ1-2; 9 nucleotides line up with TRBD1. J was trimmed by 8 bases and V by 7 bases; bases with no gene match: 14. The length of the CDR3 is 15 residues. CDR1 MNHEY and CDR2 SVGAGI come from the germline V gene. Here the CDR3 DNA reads TGTGCCAGCACCCCGTCCCGGGACAGGGCCGGAGGCTACACCTTC. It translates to CASTPSRDRAGGYTF.